Sequencing of this T cell receptor beta chain was carried out in a study of cytomegalovirus exposure and HLA in healthy donors. Overall study: The early release's HLA-typed donors yielded about 85 million unique TCRs. General study results and limits: Across all donors, roughly uniform sequencing depth was an assumption of the presence/absence analyses.

It was with 60 Vbeta and 13 Jbeta primers that the PCR ran. Profiling relied on immunoSEQ multiplex PCR, and the TCRdb table lists in-frame clones only, not all of them. The sample lists about 120,000 clones, around 69% seen once, with under 9.5% in the top ten. About this clone itself: Antigen specificity is unknown.

V was pared by 5 bases and J by 6 bases, with 18 bases of the junction left unmatched. Germline assignment: CDR1 LNHDA and CDR2 SQIVND (reference sequence). The CDR3 is made up of 18 amino acids. Sequencing was carried out using PBMCs. This TCR was sampled from a woman aged 35 to 49 in good health and CMV-seropositive. The V gene is TRBV19, the J gene TRBJ1-1; 10 bases align to TRBD1. The chain's CDR3 is CASSPALRDRGQPPEAFF. DNA for the CDR3: TGTGCCAGTAGTCCCGCTCTCCGGGACAGGGGACAACCCCCTGAAGCTTTCTTT.